Each of the 12 T cell receptor beta chains below was sequenced from the same sample in a study of shared clonotypes between healthy human individuals. Measured with immunoSEQ multiplex PCR; TCRdb has only the in-frame clones, and not every one. The table records about 960,000 clones, 60% to 85% of them present only once. Sequenced material: memory CD4+ T cells sorted from blood. As for subset: CD45RA-negative fraction. The receptors stem from a man between 18 and 35 years old in good health.

The chain recombines TRBV27 with TRBJ2-1; 7 bases agree with TRBD1. CDR1 MNHEY and CDR2 SMNVEV come from the germline V gene (reference sequence). Unmatched junction bases numbered 7, after V lost 5 bases and J lost 0 bases. This CDR3 spans 16 amino acids. CDR3 nucleotides: TGTGCCAGCAGTCCAACAGGGGTGGGCTCCTACAATGAGCAGTTCTTC. Translated: CASSPTGVGSYNEQFF.

This sequence joins TRBV28 and TRBJ1-6, with D maybe TRBD1 (5 bases). The length of the CDR3 is 13 residues. Looked up from germline, CDR1 is MDHEN and CDR2 is SYDVKM. V was cut by 3 bases and J by 15 bases, with 15 bases left in between. In nucleotides, the CDR3 is TGTGCCAGCAGTTTTCAGGGTATGGGGGGCCTCCACTTT. As protein: CASSFQGMGGLHF.

The chain uses TRBV20-1 and TRBJ2-3; unclear D gene. V lost 6 bases, J lost 4 bases, and 5 bases lay in between. CDR3 length: 10 residues. Per germline, CDR1 DFQATT and CDR2 SNEGSKA (reference sequence). The CDR3 loop reads CSAGADTQYF. In DNA, the CDR3 is TGCAGTGCGGGCGCAGATACGCAGTATTTT.

Only one count was recorded for this clone. Additional DNA sequences in this sample encode the identical CDR3. The chain links TRBV6-1 to TRBJ2-3; 11 bases are a match to TRBD2. Trimming cost V 4 bases and J 2 bases; bases outside gene matches: 5. The CDR3 length is 16 residues. Per the germline V gene, CDR1 is MNHNS and CDR2 is SASEGT. The CDR3 DNA follows: TGTGCCAGCAGTGGCGGACTAGCGGGCTCCACAGATACGCAGTATTTT. It encodes CASSGGLAGSTDTQYF.

V gene TRBV7-6 combines with J gene TRBJ1-5; TRBD1 agrees at 8 bases. The CDR3 totals 16 residues. Per germline, CDR1 SGHVS and CDR2 FNYEAQ. J was trimmed by 6 bases and V by 5 bases; bases with no gene match: 12. DNA for the CDR3: TGTGCCAGCAGCCCAAACGCCGGACAGGGCGGTCAGCCCCAGCATTTT. Translating gives CASSPNAGQGGQPQHF.

This clone was picked up a small number of times. The chain uses TRBV28 and TRBJ1-1, with TRBD1 matching 10 bases. The CDR3 runs to 15 residues. Germline CDR1 is MDHEN and CDR2 is SYDVKM. V was clipped by 5 bases and J by 4 bases; unmatched bases: 7. The CDR3 spells CASSQHGQGVTEAFF. In DNA form, the CDR3 reads TGTGCCAGCAGTCAACACGGACAGGGGGTCACTGAAGCTTTCTTT. The full variable domain, completed using reference TRBV28 and TRBJ1-1, is DVKVTQSSRYLVKRTGEKVFLECVQDMDHENMFWYRQDPGLGLRLIYFSYDVKMKEKGDIPEGYSVSREKKERFSLILESASTNQTSMYLCASSQHGQGVTEAFFGQGTRLTVV.

The CDR3 spells CASSQNTVNTEAFF. CDR3 in DNA: TGTGCCAGCAGCCAAAACACGGTGAACACTGAAGCTTTCTTT. This chain uses TRBV14 with TRBJ1-1; the D is unclear. This CDR3 has 14 amino acids. The V gene's germline CDR1 is SGHDN and CDR2 FVKESK. V was cut by 2 bases and J by 0 bases, with 7 bases left in between.

The CDR3 DNA reads as TGTGCCAGCAGTTTAACAGGGAGCACTGAAGCTTTCTTT. This encodes CASSLTGSTEAFF. The chain is built from TRBV6-5 and TRBJ1-1; D may be TRBD1 (6 bases). The CDR3 sequence is 13 residues long. Trimming stripped 4 bases from V and 4 bases from J, with 10 bases between. Germline CDR1 is MNHEY and CDR2 is SVGAGI.

This clone was detected a few times. One end of the junction varies from germline; a read error may be responsible. The chain employs TRBV10-3 and TRBJ2-7; D ambiguous. The CDR3 is made up of 11 amino acids. The germline CDR1 and CDR2 sequences are ENHRY and SYGVKD. The DNA of the CDR3 is TGTGCCACCAGTAGCCCCTACGAGCAGTACTTC. Amino acid sequence: CATSSPYEQYF.

This clone was seen more than once but under ten times. This may be a read error, as it is one base from a much larger clone. Other DNA sequences in this specimen translate into the identical CDR3. The rearrangement uses TRBV30 and TRBJ2-7; 7 positions match TRBD1. This CDR3 has 12 amino acids. With 0 bases clipped from V and 4 bases from J, the junction kept 0 bases outside the gene matches. The germline V gene has CDR1 GTSNPN and CDR2 SVGIG (reference sequence). The CDR3 nucleotides read TGTGCCTGGAGTGTACAGGGGTACGAGCAGTACTTC. It translates to CAWSVQGYEQYF.

In DNA, the CDR3 is TGCGCCAGCAGCTCACACAGACCTTCAACTAATGAAAAACTGTTTTTT. It is translated as CASSSHRPSTNEKLFF. The chain recombines TRBV4-1 with TRBJ1-4; no clear D gene. The germline gives CDR1 MGHRA, CDR2 YSYEKL. The CDR3 runs to 16 residues. The germline V and J ends were trimmed by 5 bases and 0 bases, with 13 bases remaining between them.

Of note for this clone: Other DNA sequences within the sample encode an identical CDR3. The rearrangement links TRBV18 to TRBJ2-7; D not certain. Germline CDR1 and CDR2: KGHSH and LQKENI. The V end was cut by 0 bases, the J end by 2 bases, with 5 bases between. The CDR3 consists of 13 residues. The chain's CDR3 is CASSPPAAYEQYF. The CDR3 DNA follows: TGTGCCAGCTCACCACCGGCTGCCTACGAGCAGTACTTC.